This T cell receptor (beta chain) was recovered during a study of T cells after yellow fever vaccination. V dropped 4 bases and J dropped 7 bases, with 13 bases sitting between them. This CDR3 is 13 amino acids long. CDR1 and CDR2 from the germline V gene are DFQATT and SNEGSKA (reference sequence). TCRdb recomputed calls from the 5' RACE reads with MiXCR, one row per CDR3 protein. Among hundreds of thousands of distinct CDR3 sequences listed, around 8.6% were seen once. General study findings and limits: CD4 and CD8 compartments shared a small share of clonotypes. One caveat is that FACS-sorted repertoires could contain abundant clonotypes contaminating from the bulk population.

About this clonotype itself: No antigen is known for it.

Specimen: CD4+ T cells sorted from PBMCs, collected 5 days after the yellow fever booster vaccination. The chain joins TRBV20-1 to TRBJ2-2; possibly TRBD1 or TRBD2 for D (6 bases each). This sequence originates from a man between 18 and 29 years old who received the YFV17D yellow fever vaccine. CDR3 in DNA: TGCAGTGCTAACCTCAGGGGAGGCGGGGAGCTGTTTTTT. This translates into CSANLRGGGELFF.